This T cell receptor (beta chain) appears in the sequencing data of a study of cytomegalovirus exposure and HLA in healthy donors. It was with 60 Vbeta and 13 Jbeta primers that the PCR ran. This table comes from immunoSEQ multiplex PCR, and its TCRdb copy is limited to in-frame clones, with some not included. The profile covers 150,000 to 200,000 clones, with around 68% appearing a single time and under 11% taken by the ten largest. Germline V lookup: CDR1 MGHRA, CDR2 YSYEKL. The CDR3 totals 18 residues. With 2 bases clipped from V and 4 bases from J, the junction kept 12 bases outside the gene matches.

The TCR comes from a man aged 30-40 years in good health and CMV-seropositive. The sequenced sample was PBMCs. The V gene is TRBV4-1, the J gene TRBJ2-2; TRBD2 matches at 8 bases. CDR3 sequence (DNA): TGCGCCAGCAGCCAATTCGGCGGGAGGTCCCGGGGCACCGGGGAGCTGTTTTTT. Encoded protein: CASSQFGGRSRGTGELFF.